This TCR beta chain is from a study of cytomegalovirus exposure and HLA in healthy donors. Looked up from germline, CDR1 is MGHRA and CDR2 is YSYEKL. V lost 1 base, J lost 6 bases, and 13 bases lay in between. The CDR3 is made up of 15 amino acids. TCRdb's copy holds only in-frame clones and misses some; the assay was immunoSEQ multiplex PCR. The table records tens of thousands of clones, approximately 96% of them present only once. The gene calls are TRBV4-1 and TRBJ1-5; D might be TRBD1 (6 bases). This clonotype was sampled from a woman aged 18-29 years in good health and CMV-seropositive. The sample was PBMCs. The CDR3 sequence is CASSQGRQGIQPQHF. In DNA, the CDR3 is TGCGCCAGCAGCCAAGGGCGTCAGGGGATTCAGCCCCAGCATTTT.